The entry that follows covers one TCR beta chain sequence. Its target is not known. This CDR3 has 11 residues. Per the germline V gene, CDR1 is GTSNPN and CDR2 is SVGIG (reference sequence). Trimming stripped 3 bases from V and 6 bases from J, with 9 bases between. The sample originates from a study of OX40 agonist ivuxolimab in advanced cancers. Study at large: Ivuxolimab, an agonistic anti-OX40 (CD134) antibody, was given to patients. Past anti-PD-1, anti-PD-L1 or anti-CTLA-4 therapy was accepted, and 40% had received some.

General study findings and limits: Both blood CD4+ and CD8+ T cells showed clonal growth by week 6 at 0.1 to 3.0 mg/kg.

Libraries were prepared by immunoSEQ multiplex PCR; TCRdb keeps only in-frame clonotypes and omits some of them. The sample includes approximately 66,000 clones, over 80% of them seen just once. This clonotype originated in an adult with an advanced solid tumor such as melanoma, head and neck, liver or kidney cancer. The chain couples TRBV30 to TRBJ2-7; tentative D call: TRBD1 (7 bases). Sequencing was performed on CD4+ or CD8+ T cells sorted from blood, taken in a trial of the OX40 agonist ivuxolimab. CDR3: CAWSQGGEQYF. CDR3 nucleotide sequence: TGTGCCTGGAGCCAGGGGGGCGAGCAGTACTTC.